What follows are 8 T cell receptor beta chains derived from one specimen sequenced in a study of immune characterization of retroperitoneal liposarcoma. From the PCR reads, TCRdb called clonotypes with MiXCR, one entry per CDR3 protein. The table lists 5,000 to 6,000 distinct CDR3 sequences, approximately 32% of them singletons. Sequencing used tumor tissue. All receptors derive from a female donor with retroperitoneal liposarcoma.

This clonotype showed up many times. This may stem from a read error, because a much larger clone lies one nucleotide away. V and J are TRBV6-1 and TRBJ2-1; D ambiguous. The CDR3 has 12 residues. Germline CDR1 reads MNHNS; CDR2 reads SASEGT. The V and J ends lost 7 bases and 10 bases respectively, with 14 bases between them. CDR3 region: CASKDASYEQFF. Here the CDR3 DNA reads TGTGCCAGCAAGGACGCCTCCTACGAGCAGTTCTTC.

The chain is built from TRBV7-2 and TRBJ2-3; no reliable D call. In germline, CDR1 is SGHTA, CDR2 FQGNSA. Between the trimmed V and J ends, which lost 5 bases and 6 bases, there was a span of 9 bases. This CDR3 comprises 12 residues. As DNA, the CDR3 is TGTGCCAGCAGCCCATTTACTGATACGCAGTATTTT. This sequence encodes CASSPFTDTQYF.

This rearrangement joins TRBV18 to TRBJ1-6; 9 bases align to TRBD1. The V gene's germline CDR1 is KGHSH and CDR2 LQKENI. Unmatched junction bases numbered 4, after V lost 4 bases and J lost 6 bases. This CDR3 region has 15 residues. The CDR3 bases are TGTGCCAGCTCACTTGGGACAGGGTTTAATTCACCCCTCCACTTT. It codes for CASSLGTGFNSPLHF.

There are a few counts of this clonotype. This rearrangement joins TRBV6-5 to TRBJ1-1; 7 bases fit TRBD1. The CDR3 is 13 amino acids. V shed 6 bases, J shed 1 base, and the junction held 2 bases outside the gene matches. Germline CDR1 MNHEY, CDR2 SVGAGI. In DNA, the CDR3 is TGTGCCAGCAGGACAGGGAGGAACACTGAAGCTTTCTTT. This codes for CASRTGRNTEAFF.

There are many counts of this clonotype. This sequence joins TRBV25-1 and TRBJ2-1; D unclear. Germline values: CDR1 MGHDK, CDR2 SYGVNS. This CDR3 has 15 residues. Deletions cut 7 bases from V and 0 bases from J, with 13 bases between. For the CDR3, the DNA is TGTGCCAGCACCCCCCGTATGAGCTCCTACAATGAGCAGTTCTTC. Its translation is CASTPRMSSYNEQFF.

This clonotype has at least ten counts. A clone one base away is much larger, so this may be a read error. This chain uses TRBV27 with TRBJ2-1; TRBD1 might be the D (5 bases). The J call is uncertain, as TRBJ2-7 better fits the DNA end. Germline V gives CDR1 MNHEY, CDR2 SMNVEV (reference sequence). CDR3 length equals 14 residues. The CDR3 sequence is CASSWGSSYNEQYF. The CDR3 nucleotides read TGTGCCAGCAGTTGGGGCAGCTCCTACAATGAGCAGTACTTC.

Here the CDR3 DNA reads TGTGCTAGTGGTCTCTTTCTGAGGAACAATGAGCAGTTCTTC. Protein: CASGLFLRNNEQFF. The rearrangement links TRBV12-5 to TRBJ2-1; D unclear. Germline loops: CDR1 LGHNT, CDR2 FRNRAP. Trimming removed 5 bases at V and 5 bases at J, with 13 bases between. The CDR3 extends over 14 amino acids. The full variable domain, its missing parts supplied by reference TRBV12-5 and TRBJ2-1, is DARVTQTPRHKVTEMGQEVTMRCQPILGHNTVFWYRQTMMQGLELLAYFRNRAPLDDSGMPKDRFSAEMPDATLATLKIQPSEPRDSAVYFCASGLFLRNNEQFFGPGTRLTVL.

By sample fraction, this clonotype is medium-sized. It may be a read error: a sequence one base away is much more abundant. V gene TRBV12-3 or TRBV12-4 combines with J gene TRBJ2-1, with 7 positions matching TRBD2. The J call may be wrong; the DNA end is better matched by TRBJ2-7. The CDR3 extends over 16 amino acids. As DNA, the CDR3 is TGTGCCAGCAGTTTTAGCGGACTCTCGGGACTAAATGAGCAGTACTTC. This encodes CASSFSGLSGLNEQYF.